This T cell receptor (beta chain) stems from a study of T-cell reconstitution after alpha-beta-depleted transplantation in children. Preparation of the TCRbeta library was carried out with unique molecular identifiers. TCRdb processed the PCR reads anew with MiXCR; each CDR3 protein has one entry. The sample lists 500,000 to 750,000 distinct CDR3 sequences; 10% to 15% were seen once. The CDR3 consists of 15 residues. Per the germline V gene, CDR1 is SGHAT and CDR2 is FQNNGV. V was clipped by 9 bases and J by 10 bases; unmatched bases: 13. The receptor was derived from a male patient between 10 and 17 years old who had a stem cell transplant for acute myeloid leukemia, so the T cells may come from the graft donor. This specimen was PBMCs, mostly from graft donor cells, taken 360 days after TCRalphabeta/CD19-depleted stem cell transplant. The chain couples TRBV11-2 to TRBJ2-1, with 12 bases lining up with TRBD2. The CDR3 loop reads CASGGASGRAVEQFF. Here the CDR3 DNA reads TGTGCCAGTGGGGGGGCTAGCGGGAGGGCCGTGGAGCAGTTCTTC.